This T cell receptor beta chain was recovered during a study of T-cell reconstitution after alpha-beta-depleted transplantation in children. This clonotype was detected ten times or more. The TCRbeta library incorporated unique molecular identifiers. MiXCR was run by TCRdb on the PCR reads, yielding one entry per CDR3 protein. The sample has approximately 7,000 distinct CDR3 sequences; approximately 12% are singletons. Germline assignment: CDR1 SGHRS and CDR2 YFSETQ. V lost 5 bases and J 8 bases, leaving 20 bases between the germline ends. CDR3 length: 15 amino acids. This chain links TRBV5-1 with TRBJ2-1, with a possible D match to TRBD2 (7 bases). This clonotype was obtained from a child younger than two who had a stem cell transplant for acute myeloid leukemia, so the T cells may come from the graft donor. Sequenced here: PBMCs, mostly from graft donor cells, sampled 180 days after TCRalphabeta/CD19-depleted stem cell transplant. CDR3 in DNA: TGCGCCAGCAGGCTCATTGGGGGCGGGGGCGATGAGCAGTTCTTC. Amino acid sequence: CASRLIGGGGDEQFF.